Listed below are T cell receptor beta chains from one sample, sequenced in a study of blood T cell repertoires in COVID-19. Sequenced by immunoSEQ multiplex PCR; TCRdb stores in-frame clones only, minus some. The table includes 340,000 or so clones, about 86% detected once. Input material: PBMCs or T cells enriched from blood (not recorded which). The source is a middle-aged woman with acute COVID-19. Each CDR3 is given with its conserved first and last residue. Fields, in order: V gene, clone size, D gene, J gene, CDR3 DNA, CDR3 protein. The D gene is left open where the match is weak. For some rows the clone size is stated as once, few or many, or as a class when expanded; others skip it.

V: TRBV7-9; size: NA; D: NA; J: TRBJ2-2; DNA: TGTGCCAGCAGCCGCCTCCTAGCGCCGAACACCGGGGAGCTGTTTTTT; CDR3: CASSRLLAPNTGELFF
V: TRBV6-5; size: NA; D: TRBD2; J: TRBJ2-7; DNA: TGTGCCAGCAGTTTCCTGACTAGCTACTACGAGCAGTACTTC; CDR3: CASSFLTSYYEQYF
V: TRBV11-2; size: NA; D: TRBD2; J: TRBJ2-1; DNA: TGTGCCAGCAGCTTAGCTATACTGACTAGCGGGAGTCGCAATGAGCAGTTCTTC; CDR3: CASSLAILTSGSRNEQFF
V: TRBV19; size: NA; D: NA; J: TRBJ2-7; DNA: TGTGCCAGTAGGGCAATGGCATCCTACGAGCAGTACTTC; CDR3: CASRAMASYEQYF
V: TRBV7-9; size: NA; D: TRBD1; J: TRBJ1-6; DNA: TGTGCCAGCAGCTTAGGGGACAGGGGGCCCCTCCACTTT; CDR3: CASSLGDRGPLHF
V: TRBV12-5; size: NA; D: TRBD1; J: TRBJ2-3; DNA: TGTGCTAGTGGCCCGCCGGGACAGGGGACAGATACGCAGTATTTT; CDR3: CASGPPGQGTDTQYF
V: TRBV19; size: NA; D: TRBD1; J: TRBJ2-5; DNA: TGTGCCAGTAGCACAACAGGGGGCGCGTGGGAGACCCAGTACTTC; CDR3: CASSTTGGAWETQYF
V: TRBV18; size: NA; D: NA; J: TRBJ1-2; DNA: TGTGCCAGCTCACCCCGTTATTATAGTTACTACACCTTC; CDR3: CASSPRYYSYYTF
V: TRBV27; size: NA; D: TRBD2; J: TRBJ2-3; DNA: TGTGCCAGCAGTTTATCTGGCGGGAGGTGGGTAGATACGCAGTATTTT; CDR3: CASSLSGGRWVDTQYF
V: TRBV28; size: once; D: NA; J: TRBJ2-7; DNA: TGTGCCGGGGCGAATTCCCCCTACGAGCAGTACTTC; CDR3: CAGANSPYEQYF
V: TRBV5-5; size: NA; D: TRBD2; J: TRBJ2-1; DNA: TGTGCCAGCAGCTTGGGAGGCGGGAGGGCCGAGAATGAGCAGTTCTTC; CDR3: CASSLGGGRAENEQFF
V: TRBV5-1; size: NA; D: TRBD2; J: TRBJ2-1; DNA: TGCGCCAGCAGCTTTAGCGGGGGGTCCAATGAGCAGTTCTTC; CDR3: CASSFSGGSNEQFF
V: TRBV30; size: NA; D: TRBD1; J: TRBJ1-5; DNA: TGTGCCTGGAGTGTACGGTTGGACAGGGGGCGGTGGGGCAATCAGCCCCAGCATTTT; CDR3: CAWSVRLDRGRWGNQPQHF
V: TRBV27; size: once; D: TRBD2; J: TRBJ2-7; DNA: TGTGCCAGCAGCAAACTAGCGTTACCCTACGAGCAGTACTTC; CDR3: CASSKLALPYEQYF
V: TRBV6-5; size: NA; D: TRBD2; J: TRBJ2-1; DNA: TGTGCCAGCAGTTCGAGACTAGCGGGAGGGCCCGGTGAGCAGTTCTTC; CDR3: CASSSRLAGGPGEQFF
V: TRBV5-8; size: NA; D: TRBD1; J: TRBJ1-4; DNA: TGTGCCAGCAGCTGGATAAGACAGGGAATGAAACTGTTTTTT; CDR3: CASSWIRQGMKLFF
V: TRBV7-2; size: NA; D: TRBD1; J: TRBJ1-6; DNA: TGTGCCAGTGTCGGGTCCGACAGGGGGAATTCACCCCTCCACTTT; CDR3: CASVGSDRGNSPLHF
V: TRBV2; size: NA; D: TRBD1; J: TRBJ2-5; DNA: TGTGCCAGCAGTACCACCCGGGACAGGGGTGGGTTCCAAGAGACCCAGTACTTC; CDR3: CASSTTRDRGGFQETQYF
V: TRBV24-1; size: NA; D: NA; J: TRBJ2-2; DNA: TGTGCCACCAGCCGGACAGCGAGCACCGGGGAGCTGTTTTTT; CDR3: CATSRTASTGELFF
V: TRBV27; size: NA; D: NA; J: TRBJ1-1; DNA: TGTGCCAGCAGTTTATACGGACAGCTTAACACTGAAGCTTTCTTT; CDR3: CASSLYGQLNTEAFF
V: TRBV7-2; size: NA; D: NA; J: TRBJ1-1; DNA: TGTGCCAGCAGCTTAAGCAGGGACATCACTGAAGCTTTCTTT; CDR3: CASSLSRDITEAFF
V: TRBV19; size: NA; D: TRBD1; J: TRBJ1-2; DNA: TGTGCCAGTAGTCTGCCAAGGGACAGCTATGGCTACACCTTC; CDR3: CASSLPRDSYGYTF
V: TRBV7-3; size: NA; D: NA; J: TRBJ1-1; DNA: TGTGCCAGCAGCTTAACAAGGGGGTCCACTGAAGCTTTCTTT; CDR3: CASSLTRGSTEAFF
V: TRBV25-1; size: NA; D: TRBD1; J: TRBJ2-6; DNA: TGTGCCAGCAGTTTTGGGACAGGGAGGGTCTCTGGGGCCAACGTCCTGACTTTC; CDR3: CASSFGTGRVSGANVLTF
V: TRBV5-6; size: NA; D: TRBD1; J: TRBJ1-3; DNA: TGTGCCAGCTCAGGGGGCTCTGGAAACACCATATATTTT; CDR3: CASSGGSGNTIYF
V: TRBV4-1; size: NA; D: NA; J: TRBJ2-2; DNA: TGCGCCAGCAGCCAAGTTCCAGCCGGGGAGCTGTTTTTT; CDR3: CASSQVPAGELFF
V: TRBV3-1/TRBV3-2; size: NA; D: TRBD1; J: TRBJ1-3; DNA: TGTGCCAGCACCCGACAGGGCGGAAACACCATATATTTT; CDR3: CASTRQGGNTIYF
V: TRBV2; size: NA; D: NA; J: TRBJ1-1; DNA: TGTGCCAGCAGCGCCGGCGTAGGGGGTAGCAACACTGAAGCTTTCTTT; CDR3: CASSAGVGGSNTEAFF
V: TRBV28; size: NA; D: NA; J: TRBJ2-7; DNA: TGTGCCAGCAGTTTATCGAAAACTATCGGCGAGCAGTACTTC; CDR3: CASSLSKTIGEQYF
V: TRBV28; size: NA; D: TRBD1; J: TRBJ2-3; DNA: TGTGCCAGCAGTTCGGGACAGGGGTTTTCAGATACGCAGTATTTT; CDR3: CASSSGQGFSDTQYF
V: TRBV5-1; size: NA; D: TRBD2; J: TRBJ2-2; DNA: TGCGCCAGCAGCCCGTACCCAGCGGGAGGGTCCGCGGTAACCGGGGAGCTGTTTTTT; CDR3: CASSPYPAGGSAVTGELFF
V: TRBV29-1; size: NA; D: TRBD1; J: TRBJ1-3; DNA: TGCAGCGCGCGACGGACAGGGGAAGGTGGAAACACCATATATTTT; CDR3: CSARRTGEGGNTIYF
V: TRBV12-3/TRBV12-4; size: once; D: NA; J: TRBJ2-7; DNA: TGTGCCAGCAGTTCTAGGTACGAGCAGTACTTC; CDR3: CASSSRYEQYF
V: TRBV18; size: NA; D: TRBD2; J: TRBJ2-7; DNA: TGTGCCAGCTCACCAGTCCTAGCGGGAGCCTACGAGCAGTACTTC; CDR3: CASSPVLAGAYEQYF
V: TRBV10-2; size: NA; D: NA; J: TRBJ2-3; DNA: TGCGCCAGCAGTGAGGTGGCTAGAACAGATACGCAGTATTTT; CDR3: CASSEVARTDTQYF
V: TRBV5-1; size: NA; D: TRBD2; J: TRBJ2-1; DNA: TGCGCCAGCAGCTCACCGGGACTAGCGGGGTCTAGCTCCTACAATGAGCAGTTCTTC; CDR3: CASSSPGLAGSSSYNEQFF
V: TRBV6-5; size: NA; D: NA; J: TRBJ2-5; DNA: TGTGCCAGCAGTTACTCGGGGCAGAGAGGTCAAGAGACCCAGTACTTC; CDR3: CASSYSGQRGQETQYF
V: TRBV19; size: NA; D: TRBD1; J: TRBJ2-2; DNA: TGTGCCAGTAGTTTTCCACAGGGGGCAGGGATCGGGGAGCTGTTTTTT; CDR3: CASSFPQGAGIGELFF